This record looks at one T cell receptor (beta chain) sequence and its context. Its matching antigen is unknown. In germline, CDR1 is MNHEY, CDR2 SVGAGI. The CDR3 consists of 13 residues. The germline V and J ends were trimmed by 7 bases and 7 bases, with 16 bases remaining between them. This specimen comes from a study of shared clonotypes between healthy human individuals. Across the whole study: Three men and a couple of women, aged 18 to 49, were donors. Per donor, three plates held CD4 naive cells, three held CD4 memory, two held CD8 naive and one held CD8 memory. Study results and caveats: A handful of donors had about 5% of their naive CD4 clonotypes in common.

The method was immunoSEQ multiplex PCR; TCRdb's version includes in-frame clones alone and lacks a portion of them. This table holds some 1,100,000 clones, about 84% found once. The rearrangement joins TRBV6-5 to TRBJ1-1; TRBD1 might be the D (5 bases). Sequencing used memory CD4+ T cells from PBMCs. The sample's subset: CD45RA-negative fraction. The receptor comes from a young man in good health. Some clones in this sample may be carry-over from other donors' samples. In DNA, the CDR3 is TGTGCCAGCAAACCTCCCAGGGTTGGTGAAGCTTTCTTT. This gives the protein CASKPPRVGEAFF.